This T cell receptor (beta chain) was recorded in a study of cytomegalovirus exposure and HLA in healthy donors. At the level of the study: In an early release, HLA-typed donors contributed tens of millions of unique TCR sequences. Among the approximately 400 donors who were genotyped, about 84% fell in the genetic ancestry cluster that is associated with self-reported Caucasian donors. Study results and limitations: A later analysis reportedly found fewer N-insertions in an Asian-associated ancestry cluster than the roughly 680-donor mean. Most sequenced TCRs were rare (though some public TCRs occurred in many donors).

This clone was picked up a small number of times. As yet, its antigen is unknown. With 60 Vbeta and 13 Jbeta primers, the PCR was carried out. Assay used: immunoSEQ multiplex PCR; TCRdb lists only in-frame clones, some missing. The sample lists about 150,000 clones, around 65% seen once, with 6.5% in the top ten. The CDR3 sequence is 14 residues long. Germline V gene sequence: CDR1 SGHTA, CDR2 FQGNSA. V lost 8 bases and J lost 4, with 14 bases in between. The origin of this receptor is a woman aged 55-70 years in good health and CMV-seronegative. The chain carries TRBV7-2 and TRBJ2-2; D possibly corresponds to TRBD2 (7 bases). The sample consisted of PBMCs. CDR3 sequence reads: CASARGGFTGELFF. The CDR3 DNA reads as TGTGCCAGCGCTAGGGGGGGGTTCACCGGGGAGCTGTTTTTT. Combining the CDR3 with reference TRBV7-2 and TRBJ2-2 gives the whole variable domain GAGVSQSPSNKVTEKGKDVELRCDPISGHTALYWYRQSLGQGLEFLIYFQGNSAPDKSGLPSDRFSAERTGGSVSTLTIQRTQQEDSAVYLCASARGGFTGELFFGEGSRLTVL.